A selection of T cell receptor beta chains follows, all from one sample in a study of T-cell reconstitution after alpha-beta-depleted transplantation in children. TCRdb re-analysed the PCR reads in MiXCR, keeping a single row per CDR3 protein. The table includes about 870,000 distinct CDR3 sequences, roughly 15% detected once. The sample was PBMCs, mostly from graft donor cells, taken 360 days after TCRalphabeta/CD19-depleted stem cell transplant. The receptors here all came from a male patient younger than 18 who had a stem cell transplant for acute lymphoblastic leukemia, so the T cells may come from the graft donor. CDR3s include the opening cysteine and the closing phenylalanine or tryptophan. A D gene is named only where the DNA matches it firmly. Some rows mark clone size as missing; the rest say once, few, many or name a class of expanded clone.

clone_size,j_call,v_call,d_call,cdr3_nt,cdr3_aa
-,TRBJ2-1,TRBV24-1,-,TGTGCCACCAATGTGACCAGAGGACAGGAGCAGTTCTTC,CATNVTRGQEQFF
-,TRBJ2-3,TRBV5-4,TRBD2,TGTGCCAGCAGCCGACAGCGGGAGGGCCCTCCAGGGACGCAGTATTTT,CASSRQREGPPGTQYF
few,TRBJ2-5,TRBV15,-,TGTGCCACCAGCAGAGATAGCCTAGCGCTACCAGAGACCCAGTACTTC,CATSRDSLALPETQYF
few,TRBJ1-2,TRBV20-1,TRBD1,TGCAGTGCCGTCGTCGGGACAGACTATGGCTACACCTTC,CSAVVGTDYGYTF
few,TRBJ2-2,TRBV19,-,TGTGCCAGTAGTATGGACGTTAACACCGGGGAGCTGTTTTTT,CASSMDVNTGELFF
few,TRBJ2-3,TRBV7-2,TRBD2,TGTGCCAGCAGGCTAGCGGGACTCTCAGATACGCAGTATTTT,CASRLAGLSDTQYF
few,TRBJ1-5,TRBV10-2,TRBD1,TGCGCCAGCAGAACCGGGACAGCTACCAATCAGCCCCAGCATTTT,CASRTGTATNQPQHF
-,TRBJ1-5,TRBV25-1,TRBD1,TGTGCCAGCGGAGGCATGACAGGGGGCAATCAGCCCCAGCATTTT,CASGGMTGGNQPQHF
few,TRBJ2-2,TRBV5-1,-,TGCGCCAGCAGCTTGGCCGTCTACACCGGGGAGCTGTTTTTT,CASSLAVYTGELFF
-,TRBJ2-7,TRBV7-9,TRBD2,TGTGCCAGCAGCATAACTAGCGTCCACGAGCAGTACTTC,CASSITSVHEQYF
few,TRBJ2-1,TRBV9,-,TGTGCCAGCAGCGTAAACGGACTGATTGGGAATGAGCAGTTCTTC,CASSVNGLIGNEQFF
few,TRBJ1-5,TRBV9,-,TGTGCCAGCAGCGTAGGGGGGACGAACAATCAGCCCCAGCATTTT,CASSVGGTNNQPQHF
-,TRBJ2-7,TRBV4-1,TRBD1,TGCGCCAGCAGCCAAGACGGGACAGGGGGCTGGTACGAGCAGTACTTC,CASSQDGTGGWYEQYF
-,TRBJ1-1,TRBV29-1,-,TGCAGCGTTGAAGATTTTGGGACGAACACTGAAGCTTTCTTT,CSVEDFGTNTEAFF
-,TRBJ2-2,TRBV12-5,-,TGTGCTAGTGGTTTGTCCTTCGGTCAGGGTGACCCCGGGGAGCTGTTTTTT,CASGLSFGQGDPGELFF
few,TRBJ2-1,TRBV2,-,TGTGCCAGCAGTGAAGCGCGAGGCCGCTCCTACAATGAGCAGTTCTTC,CASSEARGRSYNEQFF
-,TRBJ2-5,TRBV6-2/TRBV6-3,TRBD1,TGTGCCAGCTGGGGGACAGGTTGGGAGAAAGAGACCCAGTACTTC,CASWGTGWEKETQYF
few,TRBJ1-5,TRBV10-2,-,TGCGCCAGCAGTGCAGGCGCCAATCAGCCCCAGCATTTT,CASSAGANQPQHF
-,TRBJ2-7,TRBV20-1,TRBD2,TGCAGTGCTAGAGATGGGCAGAGGACTAGCTACGAGCAGTACTTC,CSARDGQRTSYEQYF
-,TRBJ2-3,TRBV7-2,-,TGTGCCAGCACTGATACGAGAAGACGCACAGATACGCAGTATTTT,CASTDTRRRTDTQYF
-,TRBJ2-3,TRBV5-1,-,TGCGCCAGCAGCTTGGTCCGGCGTTCTAGCACAGATACGCAGTATTTT,CASSLVRRSSTDTQYF
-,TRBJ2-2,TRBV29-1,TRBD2,TGCAGCGTCTCGGGACTAGCGGGAGGCTCGAACACCGGGGAGCTGTTTTTT,CSVSGLAGGSNTGELFF
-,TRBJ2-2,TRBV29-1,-,TGCAGCGGGAATCTGAGAGCCGGGGAGCTGTTTTTT,CSGNLRAGELFF
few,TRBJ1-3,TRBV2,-,TGTGCCAGCGCACAGGTCCCGTCTGGAAACACCATATATTTT,CASAQVPSGNTIYF
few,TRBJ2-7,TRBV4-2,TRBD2,TGTGCCAGCAGCCAAGACTGGCTAGCGGGAAGGTACGAGCAGTACTTC,CASSQDWLAGRYEQYF